This TCR beta chain comes out of a study of CXCR3-negative and CXCR3-positive naive CD8 T cells. Researchers prepared the TRB cDNA libraries using 5' RACE with UMI labels. TCRdb re-analyzed the 5' RACE reads; it lists each CDR3 protein once, without DNA. This specimen shows approximately 24,000 distinct CDR3 sequences; the ten leading clones hold approximately 2.8%. For this clonotype: The antigen is undetermined.

General study points: For memory CD8+ cells diversity was much lower, but both naive subsets had comparably high diversity.

The sample taken for sequencing was naive CXCR3- CD8+ T cells from blood. As to subset: CD45RO-CCR7+CD27+CD95- naive CD8+ T cells lacking CXCR3 (TNR3-). The clonotype was recovered from a human donor in good health. Some clones in this sample may be carry-over from other donors' samples.

The CDR3 here is CASSEFGGRSYNEQFF. The chain carries TRBV2 and TRBJ2-1; the TCRdb D gene call, TRBD1, has no DNA to confirm it. Germline V lookup: CDR1 SNHLY, CDR2 FYNNEI. The CDR3 loop spans 16 amino acids.